The rows below give T cell receptor beta chains drawn from one sample of a study of blood T cells in healthy people across ages. TCRdb recomputed calls from the 5' RACE reads with MiXCR, one row per CDR3 protein. Of about 650,000 distinct CDR3 sequences in the sample, less than 40% were seen once. The source material was blood. These TCRs come from a woman older than 75 in good health. CDR3s include the opening cysteine and the closing phenylalanine or tryptophan. A D gene is named only where the DNA matches it firmly. Clone size is not always given. Where it is, it says once, few, many or a class for expanded clones.

V gene,J gene,D gene,clone size,CDR3 DNA,CDR3 protein
TRBV20-1,TRBJ2-7,TRBD1,.,TGCAGTGCTGACAGGGCTAGCTCCTACGAGCAGTACTTC,CSADRASSYEQYF
TRBV10-3,TRBJ1-1,.,many,TGTGCCATCAGTGAGACGATGACAGGACAGAACACTGAAGCTTTCTTT,CAISETMTGQNTEAFF
TRBV27,TRBJ2-1,.,.,TGTGCCAGCAGTTTAGCGGGCTCGATCAATGAGCAGTTCTTC,CASSLAGSINEQFF
TRBV20-1,TRBJ1-1,.,.,TGCAGTGCTAGAGCGACAGTGAACACTGAAGCTTTCTTT,CSARATVNTEAFF
TRBV20-1,TRBJ2-1,TRBD2,many,TGCAGTGCTGAAGCGGGGATATTATCCAATGAGCAGTTCTTC,CSAEAGILSNEQFF
TRBV9,TRBJ1-2,.,many,TGTGCCAGCAGCAGCAGGGGATTCCGCGGCTACACCTTC,CASSSRGFRGYTF
TRBV24-1,TRBJ2-3,.,many,TGTGCCACCAGTAAGGGACTTGACACAGATACGCAGTATTTT,CATSKGLDTDTQYF
TRBV5-1,TRBJ2-2,.,once,TGCGCCAGCAGCCGCAGGGGAGACACCGGGGAGCTGTTTTTT,CASSRRGDTGELFF
TRBV9,TRBJ2-1,.,many,TGTGCCAGCAGCGTAACCCCTGGGGGAAGCTCCTACAATGAGCAGTTCTTC,CASSVTPGGSSYNEQFF
TRBV20-1,TRBJ1-6,.,few,TGCAGTGCGCCTCAGGGAGTTAATCCACCCCTCCACTTT,CSAPQGVNPPLHF
TRBV9,TRBJ1-1,.,.,TGTGCCAGCAGCGTGCTCGGGGGCGATGAAGCTTTCTTT,CASSVLGGDEAFF
TRBV7-2,TRBJ2-1,TRBD1,.,TGTGCCAGCAGGCCGGGACAGGGGGCATTAGGGCAGTTCTTC,CASRPGQGALGQFF
TRBV6-1,TRBJ1-1,TRBD1,few,TGTGCCAGCAGTGGGACGACAGGGCTGGCATCGGCTGAAGCTTTCTTT,CASSGTTGLASAEAFF
TRBV6-5,TRBJ2-1,.,many,TGTGCCAGCAGCCGAGATTACCGGGACCCCCGGGAGCAGTTCTTC,CASSRDYRDPREQFF
TRBV6-2/TRBV6-3,TRBJ1-6,TRBD1,many,TGTGCCAGCAGTTACCCCGGACAGGGGGCGCGAAATTCACCCCTCCACTTT,CASSYPGQGARNSPLHF
TRBV6-5,TRBJ1-2,TRBD1,many,TGTGCCAGCAGTTACAGTAGACAGGGGGCGGACTACACCTTC,CASSYSRQGADYTF
TRBV20-1,TRBJ1-6,TRBD1,.,TGCAGTGCTAGACCCACAGGGGATAATTCACCCCTCCACTTT,CSARPTGDNSPLHF
TRBV15,TRBJ2-3,.,few,TGTGCCACCAGCAGAGAGGAAAGATCTAGCACAGATACGCAGTATTTT,CATSREERSSTDTQYF